Each of the 31 T cell receptor beta chains below was sequenced from the same sample in a study of cytomegalovirus exposure and HLA in healthy donors. Generated by immunoSEQ multiplex PCR, the TCRdb table keeps only in-frame clones and is missing some. Of a few hundred thousand clones in the sample, less than 90% were seen once. The material sequenced was PBMCs. These receptors were obtained from a young man in good health and CMV-seropositive.

The chain joins TRBV20-1 to TRBJ1-1, with unresolved D. V lost 0 bases, J lost 7 bases, and 6 bases lay in between. The germline V gene encodes CDR1 DFQATT and CDR2 SNEGSKA (reference sequence). The CDR3 runs to 11 residues. CDR3 loop: CSARDPYEAFF. CDR3 nucleotides: TGCAGTGCTAGAGACCCCTATGAAGCTTTCTTT.

The chain has TRBV7-8 and TRBJ2-3; 9 bases are a match to TRBD1. The CDR3 runs 16 residues. Trimming removed 5 bases from V and 6 bases from J; junction bases left unmatched: 12. In germline, CDR1 is SGHVS, CDR2 FQNEAQ. The CDR3 spells CASSHRDREGVDTQYF. DNA for the CDR3: TGTGCCAGCAGCCACCGGGACAGGGAGGGTGTGGATACGCAGTATTTT.

V gene TRBV29-1 combines with J gene TRBJ2-1, with 8 bases that match TRBD2. V shed 3 bases and J 7 bases; nucleotides not matched to a gene: 8. Germline CDR1 is SQVTM and CDR2 is ANQGSEA. The CDR3 is 14 amino acids. CDR3 region: CSVDISGRRNEQFF. DNA of the CDR3: TGCAGCGTTGATATCAGCGGGAGAAGAAATGAGCAGTTCTTC.

This clone was found once. The chain uses TRBV7-9 and TRBJ1-4; D uncertain. CDR1 and CDR2 from the germline V gene are SEHNR and FQNEAQ (reference sequence). The CDR3 covers 13 residues. Trimming left V 2 bases short and J 8 bases short, with 9 bases between. The CDR3, as DNA: TGTGCCAGCAGCTTACAACAGACAGAAAAACTGTTTTTT. Its translation is CASSLQQTEKLFF.

V is TRBV5-4 and J is TRBJ2-3, with 7 bases that match TRBD2. The junction had 13 bases not matched to a gene; V was cut back by 7 bases and J by 2 bases. Germline V gene data show CDR1 as SGHNT and CDR2 as YYREEE (reference sequence). The CDR3 runs to 16 residues. CDR3 nucleotides: TGTGCCAGCGGATCCAGTCCCGGGACTAACACAGATACGCAGTATTTT. Protein: CASGSSPGTNTDTQYF.

This clone was seen once. The chain has TRBV19 and TRBJ1-1; no firm D call. With 7 bases removed from V and 3 bases from J, the gap between germline ends came to 6 bases. CDR1 and CDR2 (germline): LNHDA, SQIVND (reference sequence). The CDR3 is 11 residues long. Here the CDR3 reads CASIFYTEAFF. CDR3 bases: TGTGCCAGTATTTTTTACACTGAAGCTTTCTTT. Filled out from reference TRBV19 and TRBJ1-1, the complete variable domain reads DGGITQSPKYLFRKEGQNVTLSCEQNLNHDAMYWYRQDPGQGLRLIYYSQIVNDFQKGDIAEGYSVSREKKESFPLTVTSAQKNPTAFYLCASIFYTEAFFGQGTRLTVV.

The chain joins TRBV5-4 to TRBJ1-2; D gene unclear. This CDR3 is 13 amino acids long. V lost 0 bases and J 4 bases, leaving 7 bases between the germline ends. Germline-derived CDR1 and CDR2 are SGHNT and YYREEE (reference sequence). As DNA, the CDR3 is TGTGCCAGCAGCTTGGAGGCAGTCTATGGCTACACCTTC. It specifies CASSLEAVYGYTF.

The V and J genes are TRBV9 and TRBJ2-7; no reliable D call. This CDR3 has 14 residues. Trimming took off 0 bases at V and 2 bases at J, with 9 bases between the two ends. The germline CDR1 and CDR2 sequences are SGDLS and YYNGEE. CDR3 residues: CASSVGIGPYEQYF. CDR3 coding DNA: TGTGCCAGCAGCGTAGGAATAGGGCCCTACGAGCAGTACTTC.

The chain joins TRBV4-1 to TRBJ2-1, with D unresolved. The CDR3 length is 15 residues. Germline loops: CDR1 MGHRA, CDR2 YSYEKL. Trimming took 0 bases from V and 4 from J, leaving 10 bases between them. The CDR3 spells CASSQEFPLYNEQFF. In DNA, the CDR3 is TGCGCCAGCAGCCAAGAATTCCCACTTTACAATGAGCAGTTCTTC.

The chain links TRBV7-6 to TRBJ2-6; D remains ambiguous. Germline lookup yields CDR1 SGHVS and CDR2 FNYEAQ. V was cut by 1 base and J by 2 bases, with 3 bases left in between. CDR3 length: 14 residues. CDR3 loop: CASSLGTGANVLTF. CDR3 nucleotide sequence: TGTGCCAGCAGCTTAGGTACTGGGGCCAACGTCCTGACTTTC.

The chain couples TRBV6-5 to TRBJ2-7; unclear D gene. The CDR3 extends over 14 amino acids. V lost 1 base to trimming and J lost 5 bases, with 12 bases between them. The germline CDR1 and CDR2 sequences are MNHEY and SVGAGI. Here the CDR3 reads CASSYLRPLHEQYF. The CDR3 region has the DNA TGTGCCAGCAGTTACTTACGCCCCCTTCACGAGCAGTACTTC.

The chain has TRBV30 and TRBJ2-2; the D is unclear. CDR1 is GTSNPN, CDR2 SVGIG, per germline (reference sequence). The V end was cut by 0 bases, the J end by 5 bases, with 4 bases between. The CDR3 is made up of 12 amino acids. CDR3: CAWSVETGELFF. The CDR3 nucleotides are TGTGCCTGGAGTGTTGAAACCGGGGAGCTGTTTTTT.

As concerns this clone: This sample also contains other DNA sequences that code for the same CDR3. This sequence joins TRBV4-1 and TRBJ1-1; D uncertain. Germline loops: CDR1 MGHRA, CDR2 YSYEKL. The V gene lost 1 base and the J gene lost 2 bases, with 8 bases spanning the gap. The CDR3 spans 14 residues. The CDR3 region is CASSQGPGNTEAFF. The CDR3 DNA follows: TGCGCCAGCAGCCAAGGACCGGGAAACACTGAAGCTTTCTTT.

The rearrangement joins TRBV4-1 to TRBJ1-5; D is uncertain. V lost 0 bases, J lost 4 bases, and 10 bases lay in between. Germline V lookup: CDR1 MGHRA, CDR2 YSYEKL. The CDR3 has 15 residues. The CDR3 nucleotides read TGCGCCAGCAGCCAAGAAAGTCGGGCAAATCAGCCCCAGCATTTT. Its translation: CASSQESRANQPQHF.

This sequence joins TRBV4-3 and TRBJ1-1; tentatively, D is TRBD1 (6 bases). CDR3 length: 15 residues. Germline V gives CDR1 LGHNA, CDR2 YSLEER. V shed 1 base and J shed 1 base, with 10 bases lying between them. The CDR3 reads CASSQGGGENTEAFF. CDR3 coding DNA: TGCGCCAGCAGCCAAGGAGGGGGAGAGAACACTGAAGCTTTCTTT.

This chain uses TRBV2 with TRBJ1-4, with D unresolved. Germline V gene lookup returns CDR1 SNHLY and CDR2 FYNNEI. This CDR3 is 14 amino acids long. Trimming took 3 bases from V and 5 from J, leaving 10 bases between them. The CDR3 reads CASSEGKLNEKLFF. The CDR3 DNA follows: TGTGCCAGCAGTGAGGGGAAACTAAATGAAAAACTGTTTTTT.

This chain links TRBV7-9 with TRBJ1-2, with D possibly TRBD1 on 6 matching bases. The CDR3 consists of 16 residues. The V gene lost 5 bases and the J gene lost 0 bases, with 16 bases spanning the gap. CDR1 SEHNR and CDR2 FQNEAQ come from the germline V gene (reference sequence). The CDR3 DNA follows: TGTGCCAGCAGCCAATTCAGACGGGGGCCTAACTATGGCTACACCTTC. This translates into CASSQFRRGPNYGYTF. The full variable domain, its missing parts supplied by reference TRBV7-9 and TRBJ1-2, is DTGVSQNPRHKITKRGQNVTFRCDPISEHNRLYWYRQTLGQGPEFLTYFQNEAQLEKSRLLSDRFSAERPKGSFSTLEIQRTEQGDSAMYLCASSQFRRGPNYGYTFGSGTRLTVV.

V usage is TRBV2 and J usage is TRBJ2-3; 7 bases align to TRBD1. The J segment lost 6 bases and the V segment lost 4 bases, leaving 4 bases of the junction unmatched. CDR3 length: 13 residues. Germline CDR1 reads SNHLY; CDR2 reads FYNNEI. The CDR3 reads CASSGQGSDTQYF. CDR3 DNA: TGTGCCAGCAGTGGACAGGGTTCGGATACGCAGTATTTT.

The chain carries TRBV5-1 and TRBJ1-2; D gene uncertain. CDR3 length: 14 residues. Trimming removed 0 bases at V and 1 base at J, with 7 bases between. Per germline, CDR1 SGHRS and CDR2 YFSETQ. CDR3 DNA sequence: TGCGCCAGCAGCTTGGAGAGCAGTAACTATGGCTACACCTTC. This encodes CASSLESSNYGYTF.

This chain uses TRBV2 with TRBJ2-7; D gene uncertain. From germline, CDR1 is SNHLY and CDR2 FYNNEI. Trimming removed 3 bases from V and 0 bases from J, with 12 bases in between. The CDR3 is 15 amino acids. The CDR3 is CASSEVGSGSYEQYF. CDR3 coding DNA: TGTGCCAGCAGTGAGGTGGGGTCGGGCTCCTACGAGCAGTACTTC.

This chain uses TRBV9 with TRBJ1-1; no clear D. Trimming removed 3 bases at V and 1 base at J, with 10 bases between. The germline V gene encodes CDR1 SGDLS and CDR2 YYNGEE. The CDR3 is 14 residues long. In DNA form, the CDR3 reads TGTGCCAGCAGCGCCGAGACCGGGAACACTGAAGCTTTCTTT. Protein sequence: CASSAETGNTEAFF.

The chain is built from TRBV11-2 and TRBJ2-1, with TRBD1 matching 8 bases. The ends lost 5 bases at V and 10 bases at J; junction bases unmatched: 4. This CDR3 spans 12 amino acids. The germline CDR1 and CDR2 sequences are SGHAT and FQNNGV. CDR3: CASSADRGEQFF. The DNA for the CDR3 is TGTGCCAGCAGCGCAGACAGGGGCGAGCAGTTCTTC.

The DNA for the CDR3 is TGTGCCAGCAGTTACTCGACACACGGCTATCACGAGCAGTACTTC. It encodes CASSYSTHGYHEQYF. The chain couples TRBV6-5 to TRBJ2-7; D is undetermined. Between the trimmed V and J ends, which lost 0 bases and 5 bases, there was a span of 14 bases. Germline V gives CDR1 MNHEY, CDR2 SVGAGI. The CDR3 has 15 amino acids.

This clone was seen once. CDR3 sequence (DNA): TGTGCCAGCAGTTTACTCGGACGCTCCTACAATGAGCAGTTCTTC. The encoded protein is CASSLLGRSYNEQFF. The chain joins TRBV27 to TRBJ2-1; D is undetermined. The V end was cut by 2 bases, the J end by 0 bases, with 8 bases between. In germline, CDR1 is MNHEY, CDR2 SMNVEV (reference sequence). This CDR3 is built from 15 residues.

This chain uses TRBV9 with TRBJ1-2; tentative D call: TRBD1 (6 bases). This CDR3 spans 14 amino acids. V lost 4 bases, J lost 7 bases, and 17 bases lay in between. Germline lookup yields CDR1 SGDLS and CDR2 YYNGEE. The CDR3 sequence: CASSPEQGLAGYTF. The CDR3 region has the DNA TGTGCCAGCAGCCCGGAACAGGGACTAGCTGGCTACACCTTC.

The chain recombines TRBV29-1 with TRBJ1-4; 10 bases are a match to TRBD1. The CDR3 contains 15 residues. Germline lookup yields CDR1 SQVTM and CDR2 ANQGSEA. V lost 0 bases to trimming and J lost 8 bases; unmatched junction nucleotides: 6. The CDR3 is CSVEEGQGDREKLFF. CDR3 coding DNA: TGCAGCGTTGAAGAAGGACAGGGGGATAGGGAAAAACTGTTTTTT.

This sequence joins TRBV5-1 and TRBJ2-3; maybe TRBD2 (5 bases). This CDR3 has 13 amino acids. Germline loops: CDR1 SGHRS, CDR2 YFSETQ. V was shortened by 5 bases and J by 2 bases, with 9 bases between the two germline ends. The CDR3 region is CASRTTPTDTQYF. For the CDR3, the DNA is TGCGCCAGCAGGACTACCCCCACAGATACGCAGTATTTT. Full variable domain (rest looked up from reference TRBV5-1 and TRBJ2-3): KAGVTQTPRYLIKTRGQQVTLSCSPISGHRSVSWYQQTPGQGLQFLFEYFSETQRNKGNFPGRFSGRQFSNSRSEMNVSTLELGDSALYLCASRTTPTDTQYFGPGTRLTVL.

The chain employs TRBV29-1 and TRBJ2-3, with D perhaps matching TRBD2 (5 bases). From germline, CDR1 is SQVTM and CDR2 ANQGSEA. V dropped 8 bases and J dropped 6 bases, with 21 bases sitting between them. This CDR3 has 14 residues. The CDR3 protein is CSPAGITNPDTQYF. DNA of the CDR3: TGCAGCCCGGCCGGGATCACCAATCCCGATACGCAGTATTTT.

This sequence joins TRBV6-5 and TRBJ1-1; the D gene is possibly TRBD1 (6 bases). This CDR3 spans 14 amino acids. Germline V CDR1 and CDR2: MNHEY, SVGAGI. Between the trimmed V and J ends, which lost 6 bases and 6 bases, there was a span of 17 bases. The CDR3: CASSSQGKAAEAFF. CDR3 coding DNA: TGTGCCAGCAGCTCGCAGGGGAAGGCGGCTGAAGCTTTCTTT.

The genes are TRBV7-6 and TRBJ2-1; 11 nucleotides align to TRBD2. The CDR3 has 19 residues. J gave up 0 bases and V 6 bases, and 13 bases lay outside the gene matches. The germline CDR1 and CDR2 sequences are SGHVS and FNYEAQ. The CDR3 coding sequence is TGTGCCAGCAGTCCCACCGGGACTAGCGGTTCGAGCTCCTACAATGAGCAGTTCTTC. This translates into CASSPTGTSGSSSYNEQFF.

The chain employs TRBV27 and TRBJ2-7, with 12 nucleotides matching TRBD1. Per the germline V gene, CDR1 is MNHEY and CDR2 is SMNVEV (reference sequence). The CDR3 is 16 residues long. V lost 2 bases and J lost 2; bases outside the gene matches: 4. The CDR3 region is CASSLEGTGGPYEQYF. The DNA for the CDR3 is TGTGCCAGCAGTTTAGAGGGGACAGGGGGCCCCTACGAGCAGTACTTC.